A selection of T cell receptor beta chains follows, all from one sample in a study of technical replicates of blood from a handful of donors. The repertoire was sequenced with immunoSEQ multiplex PCR; TCRdb's copy has only in-frame clones and lacks some. The profile shows tens of thousands of clones, roughly 94% of them singletons. Source material: T cells isolated from PBMCs. These receptors all stem from a human donor in good health. Both conserved end residues are part of each CDR3. The order of the fields is V gene, J gene, CDR3 protein.

v_call: TRBV5-6
j_call: TRBJ2-3
cdr3_aa: CASSLGGTDTQYF

v_call: TRBV5-4
j_call: TRBJ1-1
cdr3_aa: CASSQGTGLNTEAFF

v_call: TRBV30
j_call: TRBJ1-1
cdr3_aa: CAWSRTYRDTEAFF

v_call: TRBV7-2
j_call: TRBJ1-1
cdr3_aa: CASSPIPFGGNTEAFF

v_call: TRBV4-1
j_call: TRBJ2-7
cdr3_aa: CASSQSPSALREQYF

v_call: TRBV9
j_call: TRBJ1-1
cdr3_aa: CASSVSVGGQTMNTEAFF

v_call: TRBV27
j_call: TRBJ2-7
cdr3_aa: CASVSRWREGPHEQYF

v_call: TRBV27
j_call: TRBJ2-6
cdr3_aa: CASSLAGANVLTF

v_call: TRBV6-4
j_call: TRBJ2-7
cdr3_aa: CASSGTDGRWYEQYF

v_call: TRBV20-1
j_call: TRBJ2-7
cdr3_aa: CSARLRDEQYF

v_call: TRBV9
j_call: TRBJ1-2
cdr3_aa: CASSVPRGEATF

v_call: TRBV28
j_call: TRBJ1-5
cdr3_aa: CASSFTRGRQPQHF

v_call: TRBV27
j_call: TRBJ2-1
cdr3_aa: CASSPGLAPNEQFF

v_call: TRBV15
j_call: TRBJ2-1
cdr3_aa: CATSRDQGYEQFF

v_call: TRBV7-9
j_call: TRBJ1-5
cdr3_aa: CASSLGQASNQPQHF

v_call: TRBV19
j_call: TRBJ1-3
cdr3_aa: CASSVQGASGNTIYF

v_call: TRBV19
j_call: TRBJ1-4
cdr3_aa: CASSTGTAGNEKLFF

v_call: TRBV29-1
j_call: TRBJ1-1
cdr3_aa: CSVEGGPAWGEAFF

v_call: TRBV10-1
j_call: TRBJ2-3
cdr3_aa: CASSEIRDRGDTQYF

v_call: TRBV5-1
j_call: TRBJ2-5
cdr3_aa: CASSLSTGTGTETQYF

v_call: TRBV30
j_call: TRBJ2-4
cdr3_aa: CAMRGGLGTRLAKNIQYF

v_call: TRBV6-1
j_call: TRBJ2-1
cdr3_aa: CASGTSGNNEQFF

v_call: TRBV11-2
j_call: TRBJ2-7
cdr3_aa: CASRFGTGVTYEQYF

v_call: TRBV6-5
j_call: TRBJ2-1
cdr3_aa: CASSQGVSRQFF

v_call: TRBV5-6
j_call: TRBJ2-7
cdr3_aa: CASSETGGPYEQYF

v_call: TRBV19
j_call: TRBJ1-1
cdr3_aa: CASGWTGVTEAFF

v_call: TRBV10-3
j_call: TRBJ1-3
cdr3_aa: CAITGQGRNTIYF

v_call: TRBV6-6
j_call: TRBJ2-7
cdr3_aa: CASREGQSYEQYF

v_call: TRBV2
j_call: TRBJ2-2
cdr3_aa: CASSFGELFF

v_call: TRBV6-4
j_call: TRBJ2-5
cdr3_aa: CASSEVRGETQYF

v_call: TRBV30
j_call: TRBJ1-1
cdr3_aa: CAWSWTGSEEAFF

v_call: TRBV19
j_call: TRBJ2-7
cdr3_aa: CASSWTGGSYEQYF

v_call: TRBV25-1
j_call: TRBJ2-7
cdr3_aa: CASSERQGVVYEQYF

v_call: TRBV10-3
j_call: TRBJ1-1
cdr3_aa: CAISTTGLEAFF

v_call: TRBV7-9
j_call: TRBJ1-6
cdr3_aa: CASSSTGDYNSPLHF

v_call: TRBV6-5
j_call: TRBJ2-1
cdr3_aa: CASSRLNEQFF

v_call: TRBV2
j_call: TRBJ2-3
cdr3_aa: CASSGQGPPDTQYF

v_call: TRBV19
j_call: TRBJ2-7
cdr3_aa: CASSLQGRYEQYF

v_call: TRBV6-1
j_call: TRBJ2-7
cdr3_aa: CASSLAGGHEQYF

v_call: TRBV10-3
j_call: TRBJ2-1
cdr3_aa: CAISAGTAYNEQFF